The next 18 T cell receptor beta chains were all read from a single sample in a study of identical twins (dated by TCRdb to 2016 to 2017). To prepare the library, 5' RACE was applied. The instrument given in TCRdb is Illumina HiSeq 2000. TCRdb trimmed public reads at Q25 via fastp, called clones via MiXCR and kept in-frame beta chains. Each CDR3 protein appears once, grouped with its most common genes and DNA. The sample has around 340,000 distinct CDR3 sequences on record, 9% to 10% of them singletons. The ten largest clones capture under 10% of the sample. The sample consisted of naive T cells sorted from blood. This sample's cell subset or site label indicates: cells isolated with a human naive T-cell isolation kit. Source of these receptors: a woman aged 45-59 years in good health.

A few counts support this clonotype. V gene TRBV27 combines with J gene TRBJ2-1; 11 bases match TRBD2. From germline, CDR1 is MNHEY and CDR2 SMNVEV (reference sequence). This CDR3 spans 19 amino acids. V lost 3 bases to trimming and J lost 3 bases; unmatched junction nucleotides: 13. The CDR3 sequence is CASSLAPLAGGPFYNEQFF. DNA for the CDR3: TGTGCCAGCAGTTTGGCCCCATTAGCGGGAGGGCCTTTCTACAATGAGCAGTTCTTC.

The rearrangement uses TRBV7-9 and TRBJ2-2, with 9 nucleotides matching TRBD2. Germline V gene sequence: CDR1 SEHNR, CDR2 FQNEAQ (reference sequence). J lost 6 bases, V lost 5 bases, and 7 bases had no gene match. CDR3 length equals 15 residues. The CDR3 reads CASSQTSGKSGELFF. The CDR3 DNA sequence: TGTGCCAGCAGCCAGACTAGCGGCAAATCCGGGGAGCTGTTTTTT.

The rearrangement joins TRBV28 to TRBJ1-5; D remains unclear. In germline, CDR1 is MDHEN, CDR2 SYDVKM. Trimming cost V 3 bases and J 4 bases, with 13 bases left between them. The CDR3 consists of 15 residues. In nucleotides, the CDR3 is TGTGCCAGCAGTTTGAGGTCACTGACTAATCAGCCCCAGCATTTT. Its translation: CASSLRSLTNQPQHF.

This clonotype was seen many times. Here the CDR3 reads CSVDGGRAMNEQFF. In DNA form, the CDR3 reads TGCAGCGTTGACGGCGGGAGGGCCATGAATGAGCAGTTCTTC. The chain employs TRBV29-1 and TRBJ2-1, with 9 bases matching TRBD2. The V gene's germline CDR1 is SQVTM and CDR2 ANQGSEA. The junction had 7 bases not matched to a gene; V was cut back by 3 bases and J by 7 bases. CDR3 length: 14 residues.

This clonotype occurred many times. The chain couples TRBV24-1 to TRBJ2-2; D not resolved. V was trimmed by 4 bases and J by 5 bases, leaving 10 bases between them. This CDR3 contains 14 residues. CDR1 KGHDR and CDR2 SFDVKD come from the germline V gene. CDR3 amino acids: CATSEAEVTGELFF. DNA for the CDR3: TGTGCCACCAGTGAGGCAGAAGTTACCGGGGAGCTGTTTTTT.

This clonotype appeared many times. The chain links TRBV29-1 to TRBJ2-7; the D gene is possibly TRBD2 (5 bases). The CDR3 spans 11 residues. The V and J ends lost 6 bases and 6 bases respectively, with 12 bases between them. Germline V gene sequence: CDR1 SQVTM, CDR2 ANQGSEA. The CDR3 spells CSVKEGVEQYV. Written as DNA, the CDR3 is TGCAGCGTAAAAGAGGGTGTCGAGCAGTACGTC.

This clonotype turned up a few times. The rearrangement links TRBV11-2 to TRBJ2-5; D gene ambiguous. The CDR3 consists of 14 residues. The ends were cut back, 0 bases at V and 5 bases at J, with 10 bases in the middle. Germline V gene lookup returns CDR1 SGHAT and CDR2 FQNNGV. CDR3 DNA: TGTGCCAGCAGCTTAGATAGACCCAGGGAGACCCAGTACTTC. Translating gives CASSLDRPRETQYF.

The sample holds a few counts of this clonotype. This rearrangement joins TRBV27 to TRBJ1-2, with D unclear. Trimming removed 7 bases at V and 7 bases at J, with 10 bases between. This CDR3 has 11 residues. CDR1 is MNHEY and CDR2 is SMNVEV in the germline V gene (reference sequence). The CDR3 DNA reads TGTGCCAGCATTCCGGAAATTGGCTACACCTTC. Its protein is CASIPEIGYTF.

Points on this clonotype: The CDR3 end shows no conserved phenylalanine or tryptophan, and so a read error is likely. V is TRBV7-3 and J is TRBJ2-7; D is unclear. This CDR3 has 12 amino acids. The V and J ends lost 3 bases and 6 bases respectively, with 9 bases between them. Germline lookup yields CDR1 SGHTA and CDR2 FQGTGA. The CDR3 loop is CASSFLGSEQYS. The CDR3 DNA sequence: TGTGCCAGCAGCTTCCTAGGCTCCGAGCAGTACTCC.

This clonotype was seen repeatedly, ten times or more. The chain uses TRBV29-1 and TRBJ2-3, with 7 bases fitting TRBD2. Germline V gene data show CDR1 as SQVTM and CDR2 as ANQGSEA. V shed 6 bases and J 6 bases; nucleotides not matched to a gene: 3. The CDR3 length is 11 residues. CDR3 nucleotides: TGCAGCGTAAGGGAGGGGGATACGCAGTATTTT. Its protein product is CSVREGDTQYF.

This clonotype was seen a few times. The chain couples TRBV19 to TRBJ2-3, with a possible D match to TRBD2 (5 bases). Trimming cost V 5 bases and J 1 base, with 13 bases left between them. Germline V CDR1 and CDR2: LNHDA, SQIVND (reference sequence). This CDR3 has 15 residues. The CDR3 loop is CASSPVAEGTDTQYF. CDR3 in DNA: TGTGCCAGTAGTCCTGTTGCGGAGGGCACAGATACGCAGTATTTT.

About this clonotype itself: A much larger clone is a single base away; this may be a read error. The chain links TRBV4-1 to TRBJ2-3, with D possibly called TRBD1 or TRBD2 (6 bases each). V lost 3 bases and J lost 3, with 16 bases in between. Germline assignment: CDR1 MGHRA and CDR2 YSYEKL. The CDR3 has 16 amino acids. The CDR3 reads CASSHDGGEFTDTQYF. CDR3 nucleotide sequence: TGCGCCAGCAGCCACGACGGGGGCGAGTTTACAGATACGCAGTATTTT.

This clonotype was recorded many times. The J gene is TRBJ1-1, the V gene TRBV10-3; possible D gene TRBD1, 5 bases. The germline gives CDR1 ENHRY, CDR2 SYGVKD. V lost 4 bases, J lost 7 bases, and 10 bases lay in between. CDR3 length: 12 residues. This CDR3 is CAISAGTDEAFF. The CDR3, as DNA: TGTGCCATCAGTGCCGGGACCGATGAAGCTTTCTTT.

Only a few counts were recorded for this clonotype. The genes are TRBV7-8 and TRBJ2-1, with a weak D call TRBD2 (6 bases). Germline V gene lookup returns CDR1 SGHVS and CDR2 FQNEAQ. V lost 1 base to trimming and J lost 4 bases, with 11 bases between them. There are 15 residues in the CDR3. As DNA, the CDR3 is TGTGCCAGCAGCTTAGGCGGCGGGAAATACAATGAGCAGTTCTTC. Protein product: CASSLGGGKYNEQFF. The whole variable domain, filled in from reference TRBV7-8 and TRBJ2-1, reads GAGVSQSPRYKVAKRGQDVALRCDPISGHVSLFWYQQALGQGPEFLTYFQNEAQLDKSGLPSDRFFAERPEGSVSTLKIQRTQQEDSAVYLCASSLGGGKYNEQFFGPGTRLTVL.

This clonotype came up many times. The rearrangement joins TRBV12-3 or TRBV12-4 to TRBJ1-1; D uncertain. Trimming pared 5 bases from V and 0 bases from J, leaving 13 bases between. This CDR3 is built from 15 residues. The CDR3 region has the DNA TGTGCCAGCAGTCTAGTCGGGCCGATGAACACTGAAGCTTTCTTT. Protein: CASSLVGPMNTEAFF.

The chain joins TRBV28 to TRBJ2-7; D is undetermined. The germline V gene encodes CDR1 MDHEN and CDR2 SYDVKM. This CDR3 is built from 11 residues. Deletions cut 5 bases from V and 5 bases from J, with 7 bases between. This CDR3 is CASSTQDEQYV. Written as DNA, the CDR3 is TGTGCCAGCAGTACCCAGGACGAGCAGTACGTC.

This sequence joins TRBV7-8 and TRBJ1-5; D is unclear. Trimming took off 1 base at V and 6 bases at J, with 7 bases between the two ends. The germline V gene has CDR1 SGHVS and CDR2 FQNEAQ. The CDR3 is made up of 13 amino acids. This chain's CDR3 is CASSLGASQPQHF. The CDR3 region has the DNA TGTGCCAGCAGCTTAGGGGCTTCTCAGCCCCAGCATTTT.

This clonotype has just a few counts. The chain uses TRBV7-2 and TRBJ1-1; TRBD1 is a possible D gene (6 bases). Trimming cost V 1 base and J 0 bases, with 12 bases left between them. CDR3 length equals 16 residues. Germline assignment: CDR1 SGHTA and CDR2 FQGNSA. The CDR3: CASSLESGVMNTEAFF. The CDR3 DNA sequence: TGTGCCAGCAGCTTAGAGTCAGGGGTCATGAACACTGAAGCTTTCTTT.